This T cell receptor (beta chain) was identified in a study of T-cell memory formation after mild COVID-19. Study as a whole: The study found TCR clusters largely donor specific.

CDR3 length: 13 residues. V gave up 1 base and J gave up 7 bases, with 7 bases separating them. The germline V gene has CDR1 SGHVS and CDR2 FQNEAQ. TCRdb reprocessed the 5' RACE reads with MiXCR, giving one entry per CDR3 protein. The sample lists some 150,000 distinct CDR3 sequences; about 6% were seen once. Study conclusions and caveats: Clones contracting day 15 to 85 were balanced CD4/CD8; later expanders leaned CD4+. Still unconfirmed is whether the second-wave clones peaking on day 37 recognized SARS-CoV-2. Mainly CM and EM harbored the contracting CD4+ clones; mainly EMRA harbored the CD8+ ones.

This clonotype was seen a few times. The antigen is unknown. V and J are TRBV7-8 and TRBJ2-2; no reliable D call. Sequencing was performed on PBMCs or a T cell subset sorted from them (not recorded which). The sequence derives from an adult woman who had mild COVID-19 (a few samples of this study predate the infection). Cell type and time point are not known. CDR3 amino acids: CASSLEGFGELFF. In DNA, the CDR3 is TGTGCCAGCAGCTTAGAAGGGTTCGGGGAGCTGTTTTTT. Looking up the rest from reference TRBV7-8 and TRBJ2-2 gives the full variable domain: GAGVSQSPRYKVAKRGQDVALRCDPISGHVSLFWYQQALGQGPEFLTYFQNEAQLDKSGLPSDRFFAERPEGSVSTLKIQRTQQEDSAVYLCASSLEGFGELFFGEGSRLTVL.